The 3 T cell receptor beta chains presented below share a single source sample, sequenced in a study of blood T cells in healthy people across ages. A second PCR of about 6 to 12 cycles used a sample-barcoded 5' primer and a J-beta primer mix. TCRdb re-derived calls from the 5' RACE reads in MiXCR, one entry per CDR3 protein. This table holds almost 300,000 distinct CDR3 sequences, roughly 26% found once. Sequencing input: blood. The receptors come from a woman in her 70s in good health.

The chain recombines TRBV9 with TRBJ1-2; TRBD1 agrees at 9 bases. J lost 8 bases, V lost 4 bases, and 6 bases had no gene match. This CDR3 region has 13 residues. The V gene's germline CDR1 is SGDLS and CDR2 YYNGEE. CDR3 loop: CASSPRDRDGYTF. CDR3 coding DNA: TGTGCCAGCAGCCCCCGGGACAGGGACGGCTACACCTTC.

This sequence joins TRBV29-1 and TRBJ2-3; D remains unclear. CDR1 and CDR2 from the germline V gene are SQVTM and ANQGSEA. The CDR3 has 13 residues. V was shortened by 4 bases and J by 0 bases, with 8 bases between the two germline ends. CDR3 nucleotides: TGCAGCGTTGTGACGGTTAGCACAGATACGCAGTATTTT. Translation gives CSVVTVSTDTQYF.

The rearrangement joins TRBV25-1 to TRBJ1-3, with D perhaps matching TRBD1 (5 bases). With 1 base removed from V and 7 bases from J, the gap between germline ends came to 8 bases. The CDR3 is made up of 13 amino acids. Germline CDR1 MGHDK, CDR2 SYGVNS. The CDR3 nucleotides read TGTGCCAGCAGTGAATGGGGGGGTAACACCATATATTTT. Encoded protein: CASSEWGGNTIYF.